One sample yielded the 11 T cell receptor beta chains listed below, sequenced in a study of OX40 agonist ivuxolimab in advanced cancers. Profiled with immunoSEQ multiplex PCR; TCRdb holds only in-frame clones, not every one. The sample carries 75,000 to 90,000 clones, 75% to 95% recorded once. The sample in question was CD4+ or CD8+ T cells sorted from blood, obtained in a trial of the OX40 agonist ivuxolimab. The receptors derive from an adult with an advanced solid tumor such as melanoma, head and neck, liver or kidney cancer.

The chain joins TRBV19 to TRBJ1-2; D is unclear. Germline V CDR1 and CDR2: LNHDA, SQIVND (reference sequence). The ends were cut back, 7 bases at V and 4 bases at J, with 13 bases in the middle. This CDR3 is 13 amino acids long. Here the CDR3 reads CASTPIEGYGYTF. CDR3 bases: TGTGCCAGTACCCCCATCGAGGGCTATGGCTACACCTTC.

As regards this clone: Other DNA sequences in the same sample also yield this CDR3. The V gene is TRBV9, the J gene TRBJ2-1; 7 bases map to TRBD2. The V segment lost 2 bases and the J segment 4 bases; nucleotides outside the gene matches: 6. Germline values: CDR1 SGDLS, CDR2 YYNGEE. This CDR3 spans 15 amino acids. The CDR3, as DNA: TGTGCCAGCAGCGTCGGGCTAGCGGAATACAATGAGCAGTTCTTC. Residues: CASSVGLAEYNEQFF.

The chain carries TRBV27 and TRBJ2-3, with 7 positions matching TRBD2. V trimming: 0 bases; J trimming: 0 bases; junction bases outside the gene matches: 6. The V gene's germline CDR1 is MNHEY and CDR2 SMNVEV (reference sequence). The CDR3 runs 17 residues. CDR3: CASSLSASGSSTDTQYF. In DNA, the CDR3 is TGTGCCAGCAGTTTATCAGCTAGCGGAAGTAGCACAGATACGCAGTATTTT.

The rearrangement joins TRBV6-1 to TRBJ1-5; 7 positions match TRBD1. CDR1 and CDR2 (germline): MNHNS, SASEGT. The CDR3 runs 15 residues. V shed 5 bases and J 7 bases; nucleotides not matched to a gene: 11. This chain's CDR3 is CASSLGQLIGQPQHF. CDR3 DNA sequence: TGTGCCAGCAGTTTGGGACAGCTGATCGGACAGCCCCAGCATTTT.

V and J are TRBV20-1 and TRBJ1-1; D remains unclear. Trimming took 3 bases from V and 6 from J, leaving 8 bases between them. The CDR3 covers 11 residues. Germline V gene data show CDR1 as DFQATT and CDR2 as SNEGSKA (reference sequence). The CDR3 reads CSASSYSEAFF. DNA for the CDR3: TGCAGTGCTAGCAGCTACTCTGAAGCTTTCTTT.

This chain joins TRBV2 and TRBJ1-6, with no clear D. V lost 4 bases to trimming and J lost 9 bases, with 7 bases between them. Germline V gives CDR1 SNHLY, CDR2 FYNNEI. The CDR3 is 12 residues long. CDR3 in amino acids: CASSGHTSPLHF. CDR3 coding DNA: TGTGCCAGCAGTGGTCACACTTCACCCCTCCACTTT.

In nucleotides, the CDR3 is TGTGCCAGCACCCAAGGGGTTGGGGCGAATGGCTACACCTTC. Residues: CASTQGVGANGYTF. The chain is built from TRBV25-1 and TRBJ1-2; possibly TRBD1 for D (5 bases). Germline-derived CDR1 and CDR2 are MGHDK and SYGVNS. Trimming pared 7 bases from V and 6 bases from J, leaving 18 bases between. There are 14 residues in the CDR3.

The J gene is TRBJ1-1, the V gene TRBV7-9; 9 nucleotides agree with TRBD1. Trimming removed 11 bases from V and 7 bases from J; junction bases left unmatched: 8. The germline V gene encodes CDR1 SEHNR and CDR2 FQNEAQ (reference sequence). The CDR3 totals 12 residues. CDR3 loop: CAGGQGIVEAFF. DNA for the CDR3: TGTGCCGGCGGACAGGGGATTGTTGAAGCTTTCTTT.

This sequence joins TRBV28 and TRBJ2-4; 8 positions match TRBD2. Looked up from germline, CDR1 is MDHEN and CDR2 is SYDVKM. V lost 2 bases to trimming and J lost 7 bases; unmatched junction nucleotides: 4. This CDR3 has 14 residues. CDR3 sequence reads: CASSLTGGPNIQYF. DNA for the CDR3: TGTGCCAGCAGTTTAACGGGGGGGCCGAACATTCAGTACTTC.

This chain links TRBV28 with TRBJ2-1; 13 bases fit TRBD2. The CDR3 runs 15 residues. CDR1 MDHEN and CDR2 SYDVKM come from the germline V gene. Losses at the gene ends were 5 bases for V and 7 bases for J; bases not matched to a gene: 5. CDR3 protein: CASSELAGGPNEQFF. The CDR3, as DNA: TGTGCCAGCAGTGAACTAGCGGGGGGGCCGAATGAGCAGTTCTTC.

The gene calls are TRBV9 and TRBJ1-4; 10 positions agree with TRBD1. V shed 4 bases and J 3 bases; nucleotides not matched to a gene: 6. The CDR3 extends over 16 amino acids. Germline V CDR1 and CDR2: SGDLS, YYNGEE. The CDR3 bases are TGTGCCAGCAGCCCTGACAGGGGGCGGCCTAATGAAAAACTGTTTTTT. This gives the protein CASSPDRGRPNEKLFF. Full variable domain (outside the CDR3, taken from reference TRBV9 and TRBJ1-4): DSGVTQTPKHLITATGQRVTLRCSPRSGDLSVYWYQQSLDQGLQFLIQYYNGEERAKGNILERFSAQQFPDLHSELNLSSLELGDSALYFCASSPDRGRPNEKLFFGSGTQLSVL.